The clone carrying this TCR beta chain came up many times. The target antigen is unknown. Germline values: CDR1 LGHDT, CDR2 YNNKEL (reference sequence). The CDR3 extends over 13 amino acids. V lost 0 bases and J lost 5, with 6 bases in between. The sample belongs to a study of identical twins. Through template switching, a universal primer site was introduced, and the cDNA contained unique molecular identifiers. TCRdb reprocessed the 5' RACE reads via MiXCR and lists one record per CDR3 protein. The table records about 260,000 distinct CDR3 sequences, roughly 7% of them present only once. Study results and limitations: Shared out-of-frame alpha sequences (those common to twins) showed excess low generation probability. The analysis was cross-sectional rather than longitudinal within donors.

This same sample was also taken into another study, of yellow fever vaccine responses in identical twins.

This rearrangement joins TRBV3-1 to TRBJ2-3, with a weak D call TRBD2 (5 bases). The sequence was obtained from a woman aged 18-29 years in good health. Specimen: memory (CD45RO+) T cells sorted from blood. CDR3 nucleotides: TGTGCCAGCAGCCAAGAAGCGGTAGATACGCAGTATTTT. As protein: CASSQEAVDTQYF.